The 18 T cell receptor beta chains below all came from one sample that was sequenced in a study of cytomegalovirus exposure and HLA in healthy donors. The PCR was carried out with 60 Vbeta primers and 13 Jbeta primers. Repertoires were generated with immunoSEQ multiplex PCR, while TCRdb's copy carries only in-frame clones and drops some. The repertoire holds a few hundred thousand clones, with roughly 80% as singletons. Material: PBMCs. The receptors stem from a man younger than 40 in good health and CMV-seronegative.

V and J are TRBV11-2 and TRBJ1-1; D gene uncertain. V lost 2 bases and J 0 bases, leaving 7 bases between the germline ends. Germline values: CDR1 SGHAT, CDR2 FQNNGV. This CDR3 contains 14 residues. The CDR3 DNA sequence: TGTGCCAGCAGCTTACCACGGGTGAACACTGAAGCTTTCTTT. Translated, it gives CASSLPRVNTEAFF.

This clone was recorded once. CDR3 bases: TGCGCCAGCAGCCTTACAGGTAATGAAAAACTGTTTTTT. It codes for CASSLTGNEKLFF. The J gene is TRBJ1-4, the V gene TRBV10-1; tentatively, D is TRBD1 (5 bases). The V gene lost 6 bases and the J gene lost 4 bases, with 9 bases spanning the gap. Germline values: CDR1 WNHNN, CDR2 SYGVQD (reference sequence). The CDR3 totals 13 residues.

This clone occurred a few times. The chain combines TRBV7-8 with TRBJ2-5, with TRBD1 matching over 10 bases. CDR3 size: 13 residues. V trimming: 5 bases; J trimming: 4 bases; junction bases outside the gene matches: 1. Germline CDR1 and CDR2: SGHVS and FQNEAQ. Here the CDR3 DNA reads TGTGCCAGCAGCAGGGACAGGGGAGAGACCCAGTACTTC. Amino acid sequence: CASSRDRGETQYF.

V usage is TRBV6-5 and J usage is TRBJ2-4; D remains unclear. Trimming took 6 bases from V and 4 from J, leaving 10 bases between them. The germline CDR1 and CDR2 sequences are MNHEY and SVGAGI. This CDR3 region has 13 residues. CDR3: CASSPVAKNIQYF. The CDR3 DNA reads as TGTGCCAGCAGCCCAGTCGCAAAAAACATTCAGTACTTC.

The chain employs TRBV28 and TRBJ1-5, with D unresolved. V was pared by 10 bases and J by 0 bases, with 10 bases between. In germline, CDR1 is MDHEN, CDR2 SYDVKM. The CDR3 spans 13 residues. Here the CDR3 reads CATEQFSNQPQHF. The CDR3 region has the DNA TGTGCCACGGAACAGTTTAGCAATCAGCCCCAGCATTTT. Full variable domain (rest looked up from reference TRBV28 and TRBJ1-5): DVKVTQSSRYLVKRTGEKVFLECVQDMDHENMFWYRQDPGLGLRLIYFSYDVKMKEKGDIPEGYSVSREKKERFSLILESASTNQTSMYLCATEQFSNQPQHFGDGTRLSIL.

This clone appeared a few times. The V call is TRBV5-1, the J call TRBJ1-1, with 8 bases aligning to TRBD1. Looked up from germline, CDR1 is SGHRS and CDR2 is YFSETQ. J lost 4 bases, V lost 2 bases, and 10 bases had no gene match. CDR3 length: 16 residues. The CDR3 coding sequence is TGCGCCAGCAGCTTTGGCCTGACAGGGGATTCCACTGAAGCTTTCTTT. Its translation: CASSFGLTGDSTEAFF.

This clone came up a few times. Sequence at one end of the junction differs from germline and may be a read error. The rearrangement uses TRBV7-7 and TRBJ2-5; 7 bases line up with TRBD1. The CDR3 is 14 residues long. Germline lookup yields CDR1 SSHAT and CDR2 FNYEAQ (reference sequence). CDR3 DNA: TGTGCTAGCAGCTCGCAGGGGGTGCAAGAGACCCAGTACTTC. This codes for CASSSQGVQETQYF.

The chain recombines TRBV2 with TRBJ2-7, with a possible D match to TRBD1 (6 bases). The CDR3 consists of 14 residues. Germline V gives CDR1 SNHLY, CDR2 FYNNEI. The germline V and J ends were trimmed by 4 bases and 0 bases, with 10 bases remaining between them. CDR3 in amino acids: CASSGDRYSYEQYF. The CDR3 DNA reads TGTGCCAGCAGTGGAGACAGGTACTCCTACGAGCAGTACTTC. Together with reference TRBV2 and TRBJ2-7, the CDR3 gives the full variable domain: EPEVTQTPSHQVTQMGQEVILRCVPISNHLYFYWYRQILGQKVEFLVSFYNNEISEKSEIFDDQFSVERPDGSNFTLKIRSTKLEDSAMYFCASSGDRYSYEQYFGPGTRLTVT.

The rearrangement joins TRBV19 to TRBJ2-1, with 8 bases that match TRBD1. The CDR3 runs 16 residues. Germline lookup yields CDR1 LNHDA and CDR2 SQIVND (reference sequence). The J segment lost 0 bases and the V segment lost 8 bases, leaving 9 bases of the junction unmatched. CDR3 in amino acids: CASGAGTGVSYNEQFF. DNA for the CDR3: TGTGCCAGTGGGGCCGGGACAGGCGTCTCCTACAATGAGCAGTTCTTC.

In DNA form, the CDR3 reads TGTGCCAGCAGCGACGACAGGGTCCGGTCACCCCTCCACTTT. This codes for CASSDDRVRSPLHF. The V call is TRBV2, the J call TRBJ1-6; 7 nucleotides align to TRBD1. The junction had 9 bases not matched to a gene; V was cut back by 6 bases and J by 10 bases. In germline, CDR1 is SNHLY, CDR2 FYNNEI. The CDR3 has 14 amino acids.

The chain has TRBV7-2 and TRBJ2-1; maybe TRBD1 (6 bases). V dropped 8 bases and J dropped 9 bases, with 20 bases sitting between them. The CDR3 contains 14 residues. In germline, CDR1 is SGHTA, CDR2 FQGNSA. The CDR3 bases are TGTGCCAGCGGAGTGGGGACATCCCCCAGTGAGCAGTTCTTC. It yields the protein CASGVGTSPSEQFF.

The chain is built from TRBV11-3 and TRBJ2-5; 8 bases agree with TRBD1. This CDR3 has 13 amino acids. After removal of 5 bases from V and 2 bases from J, the junction contained 1 base not matched to a gene. Germline CDR1 reads SGHNT; CDR2 reads YENEEA. The CDR3 bases are TGTGCCAGCAGCCGACAGGGGCAAGAGACCCAGTACTTC. This translates into CASSRQGQETQYF.

The chain carries TRBV6-5 and TRBJ1-2; 9 nucleotides match TRBD1. The CDR3 has 15 residues. With 7 bases clipped from V and 4 bases from J, the junction kept 10 bases outside the gene matches. CDR1 and CDR2 from the germline V gene are MNHEY and SVGAGI. For the CDR3, the DNA is TGTGCCAGCAACTCCGGGACAGGGAGACTCTATGGCTACACCTTC. This encodes CASNSGTGRLYGYTF.

V and J are TRBV5-8 and TRBJ1-6, with D hard to call. The CDR3 runs 14 residues. Per germline, CDR1 SGHTS and CDR2 YDEGEE. The ends were cut back, 6 bases at V and 7 bases at J, with 14 bases in the middle. CDR3 in DNA: TGTGCCAGCACGAATATCTTGAGGAATTCACCCCTCCACTTT. Translation: CASTNILRNSPLHF.

The count of this clone is one. The CDR3 coding sequence is TGTGCCACCAGCAGAGATTATTATAGTGTTAGCGGGGGAAGGAATGAGCAGTTCTTC. Protein: CATSRDYYSVSGGRNEQFF. The chain recombines TRBV15 with TRBJ2-1; TRBD2 aligns across 9 bases. Germline V gives CDR1 LNHNV, CDR2 YYDKDF (reference sequence). The CDR3 length is 19 residues. V was clipped by 0 bases and J by 7 bases; unmatched bases: 16. Full variable domain (outside the CDR3, taken from reference TRBV15 and TRBJ2-1): DAMVIQNPRYQVTQFGKPVTLSCSQTLNHNVMYWYQQKSSQAPKLLFHYYDKDFNNEADTPDNFQSRRPNTSFCFLDIRSPGLGDTAMYLCATSRDYYSVSGGRNEQFFGPGTRLTVL.

This chain uses TRBV19 with TRBJ2-7, with D possibly matching TRBD1 (6 bases). The CDR3 sequence is 13 residues long. Deletions cut 8 bases from V and 6 bases from J, with 17 bases between. The germline CDR1 and CDR2 sequences are LNHDA and SQIVND (reference sequence). This CDR3 is CASGITGTGEQYF. The CDR3 region has the DNA TGTGCCAGTGGGATCACAGGGACGGGCGAGCAGTACTTC.

Only one count was recorded for this clone. V gene TRBV5-1 combines with J gene TRBJ1-4; 8 bases map to TRBD1. V gave up 4 bases and J gave up 5 bases; unmatched junction bases: 10. The CDR3 totals 16 residues. Germline CDR1 reads SGHRS; CDR2 reads YFSETQ. The CDR3 bases are TGCGCCAGCAGCACAGGCCCCAGGGGGCCAAATGAAAAACTGTTTTTT. Its translation: CASSTGPRGPNEKLFF.

The genes are TRBV10-1 and TRBJ1-5; D is ambiguous. CDR3 size: 15 residues. Trimming removed 3 bases from V and 6 bases from J, with 15 bases in between. The germline V gene has CDR1 WNHNN and CDR2 SYGVQD (reference sequence). CDR3 protein: CASSDRLSGSQPQHF. The CDR3 bases are TGCGCCAGCAGTGATCGTCTATCCGGTAGTCAGCCCCAGCATTTT.